The rows below give T cell receptor beta chains drawn from one sample of a study of PD-L1 blockade in urothelial cancer. Here immunoSEQ multiplex PCR was the method, and the copy in TCRdb shows in-frame clones only, minus some. There are fewer than 95,000 clones in the sample; around 83% occur only once, and over 2% lies in the top ten. The sequences come from PBMCs, collected around atezolizumab (anti-PD-L1) treatment. The receptors originated from a man in his 60s with urothelial cancer. Each CDR3 is given with its conserved first and last residue. The D gene is left open where the match is weak. Some rows have no size entry. The others give once, few or many, or a class for an expanded clone.

CDR3	DNA	size	D	J	V
CASNRDYGYTF	TGTGCCAGTAACCGGGACTATGGCTACACCTTC	NA	NA	TRBJ1-2	TRBV19
CAYGRDLNEQFF	TGTGCCTACGGGAGGGATCTCAATGAGCAGTTCTTC	NA	TRBD2	TRBJ2-1	TRBV10-3
CASSLYASLVSDTQYF	TGTGCCAGCAGTTTATACGCTAGCCTTGTCTCGGATACGCAGTATTTT	NA	NA	TRBJ2-3	TRBV27
CAISDMSSPLHF	TGTGCCATCAGTGATATGAGTTCACCCCTCCACTTT	NA	NA	TRBJ1-6	TRBV10-3
CASSLSGLALTYEQYF	TGTGCCAGCAGTTTGTCGGGACTAGCGCTAACCTACGAGCAGTACTTC	NA	TRBD2	TRBJ2-7	TRBV27
CASSLRTGGLNQPQHF	TGTGCCAGCAGTTTACGGACAGGGGGCTTAAATCAGCCCCAGCATTTT	NA	TRBD1	TRBJ1-5	TRBV28
CASSYAGQGNIGNTIYF	TGTGCCAGCAGCTACGCCGGACAGGGCAATATCGGAAACACCATATATTTT	NA	TRBD1	TRBJ1-3	TRBV11-1
CACEQSSGNTIYF	TGTGCCTGTGAACAGAGCTCTGGAAACACCATATATTTT	NA	NA	TRBJ1-3	TRBV30
CASSQGALAGGTTQYF	TGTGCCAGCAGCCAGGGGGCCCTAGCGGGAGGAACTACCCAGTACTTC	NA	TRBD2	TRBJ2-5	TRBV11-2
CASSKDRPGQSYEQYF	TGTGCCAGCAGCAAAGACAGACCTGGACAGAGCTACGAGCAGTACTTC	NA	NA	TRBJ2-7	TRBV21-1
CASSAQGIKNIQYF	TGTGCCAGCAGCGCCCAGGGTATCAAAAACATTCAGTACTTC	few	NA	TRBJ2-4	TRBV25-1
CASSLFLAGRAEETQYF	TGTGCCAGCAGCTTGTTTCTAGCGGGCCGGGCGGAGGAGACCCAGTACTTC	NA	TRBD2	TRBJ2-5	TRBV5-6
CASSSTVNTEAFF	TGTGCCAGCAGCTCCACAGTGAACACTGAAGCTTTCTTT	few	NA	TRBJ1-1	TRBV7-2
CASSSTGNSGNTIYF	TGTGCCAGCAGTTCAACAGGAAACTCTGGAAACACCATATATTTT	NA	NA	TRBJ1-3	TRBV28
CASSQDRTVQETQYF	TGCGCCAGCAGCCAAGATCGAACGGTACAAGAGACCCAGTACTTC	few	NA	TRBJ2-5	TRBV4-1
CASSEGTGKQPQHF	TGTGCCAGCAGTGAGGGGACAGGGAAGCAGCCCCAGCATTTT	NA	TRBD1	TRBJ1-5	TRBV25-1
CASSAFDRHTQYF	TGTGCCAGCAGCGCCTTTGACAGGCATACGCAGTATTTT	NA	NA	TRBJ2-3	TRBV9
CASSFGTSGSGGTDTQYF	TGTGCCAGCAGCTTCGGGACTAGCGGGAGTGGTGGCACAGATACGCAGTATTTT	NA	TRBD2	TRBJ2-3	TRBV5-8
CASSQGLAGEQYF	TGTGCCAGCAGCCAGGGACTAGCGGGGGAGCAGTACTTC	NA	TRBD2	TRBJ2-7	TRBV14
CASSSNDHRTYEQYF	TGTGCCAGCAGTTCTAATGACCACAGGACCTACGAGCAGTACTTC	NA	NA	TRBJ2-7	TRBV6-6
CASSFLDRRNTEAFF	TGTGCCAGCAGCTTTCTGGACAGACGGAACACTGAAGCTTTCTTT	NA	NA	TRBJ1-1	TRBV7-2
CASSLFARLNEKLFF	TGTGCCAGCAGTTTATTTGCCAGACTTAATGAAAAACTGTTTTTT	few	NA	TRBJ1-4	TRBV28
CASSPSVGTGFRAFF	TGTGCCAGCAGTCCTAGCGTCGGGACAGGGTTTCGGGCTTTCTTT	once	TRBD1	TRBJ1-1	TRBV7-9
CASSLETGRSNQPQHF	TGTGCCAGCAGCTTGGAAACAGGTCGCTCCAATCAGCCCCAGCATTTT	NA	NA	TRBJ1-5	TRBV7-2
CASSATSGGSSKNSPLHF	TGTGCCAGCAGCGCCACATCCGGCGGGAGTTCCAAGAATTCACCCCTCCACTTT	NA	NA	TRBJ1-6	TRBV9
CASSLEAGENTEAFF	TGCGCCAGCAGCTTGGAGGCAGGGGAGAACACTGAAGCTTTCTTT	NA	NA	TRBJ1-1	TRBV5-1
CASSLGGQGSTGELFF	TGCGCCAGCAGCTTGGGCGGACAGGGAAGTACCGGGGAGCTGTTTTTT	NA	TRBD1	TRBJ2-2	TRBV5-1
CASTEGGAKNIQYF	TGTGCCAGCACTGAGGGGGGAGCCAAAAACATTCAGTACTTC	NA	NA	TRBJ2-4	TRBV6-1
CASRSMWGSSHNEQFF	TGTGCCAGCCGGTCAATGTGGGGCTCAAGCCACAATGAGCAGTTCTTC	NA	NA	TRBJ2-1	TRBV28
CASSSSGGQETQYF	TGCGCCAGCAGCTCCTCCGGCGGTCAAGAGACCCAGTACTTC	once	NA	TRBJ2-5	TRBV5-1
CASSVGDKPYEQYF	TGTGCCAGCAGCGTAGGGGACAAGCCCTACGAGCAGTACTTC	NA	NA	TRBJ2-7	TRBV9
CASKLMVTGLNYGYTF	TGTGCCAGCAAGTTAATGGTGACAGGGCTTAACTATGGCTACACCTTC	NA	TRBD1	TRBJ1-2	TRBV2
CASSTAFNQPQHF	TGTGCCAGCAGTACAGCCTTCAATCAGCCCCAGCATTTT	few	NA	TRBJ1-5	TRBV28
CASSLGSRTEAFF	TGTGCCAGCAGCTTAGGATCGCGGACTGAAGCTTTCTTT	NA	NA	TRBJ1-1	TRBV7-6
CSVEEGQGGTGELFF	TGCAGCGTTGAAGAGGGCCAGGGGGGCACCGGGGAGCTGTTTTTT	NA	NA	TRBJ2-2	TRBV29-1
CASSGGGAGEEQFF	TGTGCCAGCAGTGGGGGGGGAGCGGGGGAAGAGCAGTTCTTC	NA	TRBD2	TRBJ2-1	TRBV6-1
CASAGGVGAETQYF	TGTGCCAGTGCCGGGGGAGTAGGGGCCGAGACCCAGTACTTC	NA	NA	TRBJ2-5	TRBV7-9
CASSGDRGRNGYTF	TGTGCCAGCAGTGGGGACAGGGGGCGGAACGGCTACACCTTC	NA	TRBD1	TRBJ1-2	TRBV27
CASSLGGAGEKLFF	TGTGCCAGCAGTTTGGGAGGGGCGGGGGAAAAACTGTTTTTT	NA	NA	TRBJ1-4	TRBV28
CAWSVRTLSSYEQYF	TGTGCCTGGAGTGTTCGGACACTTTCCTCCTACGAGCAGTACTTC	NA	NA	TRBJ2-7	TRBV30
CASSGGGFPGANVLTF	TGTGCCAGCAGCGGAGGGGGCTTCCCTGGGGCCAACGTCCTGACTTTC	NA	NA	TRBJ2-6	TRBV28
CASSLGLGGAPAFF	TGTGCCAGCAGCTTGGGCCTTGGGGGCGCGCCGGCTTTCTTT	NA	NA	TRBJ1-1	TRBV5-6
CASSDETVISKETQYF	TGTGCCAGCAGTGATGAGACAGTGATATCAAAAGAGACCCAGTACTTC	NA	NA	TRBJ2-5	TRBV2
CASSELIGQGNNEQFF	TGTGCCAGCAGTGAATTAATAGGACAGGGGAACAATGAGCAGTTCTTC	NA	TRBD1	TRBJ2-1	TRBV6-1
CASSQVAVATNEKLFF	TGCGCCAGCAGCCAAGTCGCAGTTGCAACTAATGAAAAACTGTTTTTT	NA	NA	TRBJ1-4	TRBV4-1
CASTLSVTQYF	TGTGCCAGCACCCTATCTGTTACGCAGTATTTT	NA	NA	TRBJ2-3	TRBV11-2
CASISGAKNTGELFF	TGTGCCAGTATTAGCGGGGCGAAGAACACCGGGGAGCTGTTTTTT	once	TRBD2	TRBJ2-2	TRBV5-4
CASSLNQGSSYNEQFF	TGTGCCAGCAGCTTGAATCAGGGGTCCTCCTACAATGAGCAGTTCTTC	NA	NA	TRBJ2-1	TRBV5-4
CASSEAGGTGELFF	TGTGCCAGCAGTGAAGCGGGAGGCACCGGGGAGCTGTTTTTT	NA	NA	TRBJ2-2	TRBV2
CASSAASGDYEQYF	TGTGCCAGCAGTGCGGCTAGCGGGGACTACGAGCAGTACTTC	NA	TRBD2	TRBJ2-7	TRBV6-5
CASSGLATTDTQYF	TGCGCCAGCAGCGGGCTAGCGACGACAGATACGCAGTATTTT	NA	NA	TRBJ2-3	TRBV5-1
CASSEFRAGGVNTIYF	TGTGCCAGCAGTGAATTCCGGGCAGGGGGCGTCAACACCATATATTTT	NA	TRBD1	TRBJ1-3	TRBV25-1
CASSRAYNSPLHF	TGCGCCAGCAGTCGGGCCTATAATTCACCCCTCCACTTT	NA	NA	TRBJ1-6	TRBV10-2
CASSNVGQGVNQPQHF	TGTGCCAGCAGCAATGTGGGACAGGGGGTTAATCAGCCCCAGCATTTT	NA	NA	TRBJ1-5	TRBV21-1
CASRGQGPGNEQFF	TGTGCCAGTAGGGGACAGGGACCGGGCAATGAGCAGTTCTTC	NA	TRBD1	TRBJ2-1	TRBV19
CASSQDRGITYNSPLHF	TGTGCCAGCAGCCAAGATCGGGGGATCACCTATAATTCACCCCTCCACTTT	NA	NA	TRBJ1-6	TRBV4-2
CASSDGGASDEQFF	TGTGCCAGCAGTGACGGGGGGGCCTCGGATGAGCAGTTCTTC	NA	NA	TRBJ2-1	TRBV6-4
CASSATLAGGEQYF	TGTGCCAGCAGCGCGACTCTAGCGGGGGGCGAGCAGTACTTC	NA	TRBD2	TRBJ2-7	TRBV9
CASSSSRQGLSDTQYF	TGTGCCAGCAGCTCCTCAAGACAGGGGCTCTCAGATACGCAGTATTTT	NA	TRBD1	TRBJ2-3	TRBV7-9
CASSPISAGRLSTDTQYF	TGTGCCAGCAGCCCTATATCAGCGGGGAGATTAAGCACAGATACGCAGTATTTT	NA	TRBD2	TRBJ2-3	TRBV9